This T cell receptor beta chain was retrieved from a study of T-cell reconstitution after alpha-beta-depleted transplantation in children. Unique molecular identifiers were used in preparing the TCRbeta library. One entry per CDR3 protein results from TCRdb running MiXCR on the PCR reads. This table holds some 490,000 distinct CDR3 sequences, approximately 12% found once. The CDR3 is made up of 12 amino acids. Between the trimmed V and J ends, which lost 6 bases and 8 bases, there was a span of 13 bases. The germline V gene encodes CDR1 SEHNR and CDR2 FQNEAQ (reference sequence). The gene calls are TRBV7-9 and TRBJ1-1; D is uncertain. The sequence came from a human donor who donated a stem cell graft to a child with combined immunodeficiency. Sequences were derived from PBMCs from the stem cell graft donor, sampled from the stem cell graft. The CDR3 sequence is CASSSGLWEAFF. Here the CDR3 DNA reads TGTGCCAGCAGTTCCGGACTGTGGGAAGCTTTCTTT.